This T cell receptor (beta chain) was found in a study of tumor and adjacent non-tumor tissue in lung cancer. In the study overall: Stage I to III disease affected about nine men and 5 women aged roughly 30 to 76. Study-level findings and limits: In normal lung, the top 100 clones were significantly more dominant than in tumor.

RNA was extracted from bulk tissue without any cell sorting. A modified ARM-PCR protocol with three rounds of nested PCR amplified TCRbeta. TCRdb itself ran the multiplex PCR reads through MiXCR, one entry per CDR3 protein. The table shows more than 60,000 distinct CDR3 sequences, with roughly 80% occurring only once. As for this clonotype: Its antigen is currently unknown. A junction end diverges from the germline sequence, so it may reflect a read error.

The CDR3 is made up of 14 amino acids. The V gene's germline CDR1 is MGHRA and CDR2 YSYEKL. The V gene is TRBV4-1, the J gene TRBJ2-2; 7 bases are shared with TRBD2. The sequencing sample was made of lung tumor tissue. This TCR came from a woman in her fifties or sixties with non-small cell lung cancer. CDR3 residues: CAAGGAGKTGELFF. The CDR3, as DNA: TGCGCCGCTGGAGGAGCGGGGAAGACCGGGGAGTTGTTTTTT.